This T cell receptor beta chain was retrieved from a study of radiation and T cells in renal cell carcinoma. Germline-derived CDR1 and CDR2 are MNHEY and SMNVEV (reference sequence). CDR3 length: 14 amino acids. Deletions cut 0 bases from V and 2 bases from J, with 5 bases between. Stated time point: blood 4 weeks post-SBRT, at nephrectomy. The treatment here: 15 Gy SBRT to primary tumor, nephrectomy 4 weeks later. Nephrectomy followed 15 Gy stereotactic body radiation by 4 weeks. Radiation-treated patients gave blood at baseline, week 2 and week 4. Clear cell pathology was present in this patient's renal cell carcinoma. Clones were sequenced by immunoSEQ multiplex PCR, and TCRdb holds only the in-frame ones, with some missing. There are over 30,000 clones in the sample; 81% occur only once, and around a third lies in the top ten.

Here the sequenced sample was blood, taken from a patient whose treatment included radiotherapy and nephrectomy. This TCR came from a man in his 60s with renal cell carcinoma. The rearrangement joins TRBV27 to TRBJ1-5; D is unclear. The CDR3 reads CASSLSRGNQPQHF. The CDR3 bases are TGTGCCAGCAGTTTATCGAGGGGCAATCAGCCCCAGCATTTT.